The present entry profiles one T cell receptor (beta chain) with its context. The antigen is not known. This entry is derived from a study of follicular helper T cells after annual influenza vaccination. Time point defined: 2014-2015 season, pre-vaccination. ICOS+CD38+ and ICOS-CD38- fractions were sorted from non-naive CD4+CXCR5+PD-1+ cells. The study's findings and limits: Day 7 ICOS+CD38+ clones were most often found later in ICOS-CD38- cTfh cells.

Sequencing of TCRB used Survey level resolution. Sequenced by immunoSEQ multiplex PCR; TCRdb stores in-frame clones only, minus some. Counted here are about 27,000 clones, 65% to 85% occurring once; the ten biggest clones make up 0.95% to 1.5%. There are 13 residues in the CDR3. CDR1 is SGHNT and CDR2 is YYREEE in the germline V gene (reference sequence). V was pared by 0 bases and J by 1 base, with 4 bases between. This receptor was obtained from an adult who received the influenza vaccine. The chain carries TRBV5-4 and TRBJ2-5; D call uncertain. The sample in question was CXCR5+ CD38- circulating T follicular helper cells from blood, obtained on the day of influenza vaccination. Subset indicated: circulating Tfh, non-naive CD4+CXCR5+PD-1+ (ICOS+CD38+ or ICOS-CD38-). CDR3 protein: CASSLEPQETQYF. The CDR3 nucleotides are TGTGCCAGCAGCTTGGAGCCCCAAGAGACCCAGTACTTC.